This TCR beta chain came from a study of cytomegalovirus exposure and HLA in healthy donors. The PCR used 60 Vbeta and 13 Jbeta primers. This table comes from immunoSEQ multiplex PCR, and its TCRdb copy is limited to in-frame clones, with some not included. The sample has 130,000 or so clones, roughly three quarters seen once. Whole-study results and caveats: The study carried out a later analysis of TCR beta sequences. It associated approximately 15,000 of them with specific HLA alleles at a false discovery rate of 0.05. Most TCR sequences were seen very rarely across donors, but some public TCRs occurred in many. Cytomegalovirus-associated TCR beta chains were listed, numbering 150 to 200. Most CMV-associated TCR beta chains were later found to appear HLA-restricted.

As for this clone: The antigen is unknown. This same CDR3 is encoded by further DNA sequences in the sample.

Germline V gene sequence: CDR1 SGHVS, CDR2 FNYEAQ. CDR3 length: 15 amino acids. V lost 4 bases to trimming and J lost 3 bases; unmatched junction nucleotides: 6. The origin of this receptor is a woman aged 60-70 years in good health and CMV-seronegative. Source material: PBMCs. V is TRBV7-6 and J is TRBJ2-3, with TRBD2 matching 8 bases. CDR3 DNA sequence: TGTGCCAGCAGCTCCGGGGGGGTAGTGACAGATACGCAGTATTTT. Protein: CASSSGGVVTDTQYF.